This TCR beta chain emerged from a study of response to subunit inactivated influenza vaccine. MiXCR was run by TCRdb on the RT-PCR reads, yielding one entry per CDR3 protein. The sample has a few hundred thousand distinct CDR3 sequences; approximately 21% are singletons. V lost 4 bases, J lost 7 bases, and 4 bases stayed unmatched. Germline CDR1 and CDR2: SGHRS and YFSETQ. The CDR3 covers 15 residues. This clonotype was detected many times. Material: PBMCs from blood, obtained less than 22 months after vaccination. The gene calls are TRBV5-1 and TRBJ1-6; 11 nucleotides agree with TRBD1. The receptor comes from a man aged 50 to 75 who received an inactivated influenza vaccine. In DNA, the CDR3 is TGCGCCAGCAGCGCTGGGACAGGGGGGAATTCACCCCTCCACTTT. Translated: CASSAGTGGNSPLHF. The full variable domain, its missing parts supplied by reference TRBV5-1 and TRBJ1-6, is KAGVTQTPRYLIKTRGQQVTLSCSPISGHRSVSWYQQTPGQGLQFLFEYFSETQRNKGNFPGRFSGRQFSNSRSEMNVSTLELGDSALYLCASSAGTGGNSPLHFGNGTRLTVT.